Listed below are T cell receptor beta chains from one sample, sequenced in a study of cytomegalovirus exposure and HLA in healthy donors. The assay was immunoSEQ multiplex PCR, and TCRdb's table has in-frame clones only and misses some. The sample has about 200,000 clones. The sample consisted of PBMCs. These receptors originate from a boy younger than 18 in good health and CMV-seronegative. Both conserved end residues are part of each CDR3.

V	J	CDR3
TRBV28	TRBJ2-7	CASSLWTGTYEQYF
TRBV30	TRBJ2-1	CAWSGSGWRDEQFF
TRBV6-1	TRBJ2-6	CASRMTASGANVLTF
TRBV2	TRBJ2-7	CASSEPPRSGDSSYEQYF
TRBV5-4	TRBJ1-2	CASRPQSQGYGYTF
TRBV7-9	TRBJ2-7	CASSLGPGQGSSSSYEQYF
TRBV4-1	TRBJ1-6	CASSTGQARNSPLHF
TRBV30	TRBJ1-6	CAWSVGRASYNSPLHF
TRBV15	TRBJ2-7	CATSREAVYEQYF
TRBV5-1	TRBJ2-5	CASSLDIRNGQYF
TRBV7-9	TRBJ1-1	CASSSMERPTAVGTEAFF
TRBV5-5	TRBJ1-2	CASSLEARNGYTF
TRBV6-1	TRBJ2-7	CAGGDSQGLEQYF
TRBV4-2	TRBJ2-5	CASSQAGQGGKTQYF
TRBV5-1	TRBJ2-1	CASSQGGGPYNEQFF
TRBV19	TRBJ1-2	CASSINREYGYTF
TRBV4-3	TRBJ1-5	CASSQDYTGLLGVNQPQHF
TRBV4-2	TRBJ2-2	CASTYHPGTGGMVDTGELFF
TRBV5-6	TRBJ2-7	CASSRTGRSYEQYF
TRBV7-4	TRBJ1-1	CASSSSQDWGVTEAFF
TRBV30	TRBJ2-1	CAWNPSLGEQFF
TRBV15	TRBJ2-1	CATSRARGGEQFF
TRBV27	TRBJ1-5	CASTSDLAVPQHF
TRBV7-8	TRBJ1-4	CASSLARQGREKLFF
TRBV5-1	TRBJ2-1	CASSDGFSTSEQFF
TRBV30	TRBJ2-7	CAWNPQRTSGGAALLIEQYF
TRBV5-6	TRBJ1-1	CASSLGQGLNTEAFF
TRBV9	TRBJ2-3	CASSAGLAGGWLDTQYF
TRBV6-1	TRBJ1-1	CASSEEPVGGNTEAFF
TRBV2	TRBJ1-1	CASIGGSTEAFF
TRBV2	TRBJ1-2	CASTISAGDGWGDGYGYTF
TRBV7-9	TRBJ2-5	CASSLTGTSEQETQYF
TRBV7-2	TRBJ2-2	CASSLVRVVYTGELFF
TRBV6-4	TRBJ1-2	CASSIGPSTLIGGYTF
TRBV30	TRBJ1-2	CAWKDYNYGYTF
TRBV29-1	TRBJ1-3	CSVRQTSGNTIYF
TRBV7-9	TRBJ2-2	CASSGLAGAGGELFF
TRBV28	TRBJ2-7	CASSPSFGTSVYEQYF
TRBV30	TRBJ2-7	CAWKGGTGLFYEQYF
TRBV5-1	TRBJ2-7	CASSSDYYEQYF
TRBV4-1	TRBJ1-5	CASSQDTEYSNQPQHF
TRBV4-2	TRBJ1-1	CASSPGTGKLNTEAFF
TRBV28	TRBJ1-5	CASSQGGTLQPQHF